Sequencing of this TCR beta chain was carried out in a study of T cell responses to AZD1222 COVID-19 vaccine. Study results and limitations: Mostly white British, mostly female donors; authors suggested clonal diversity may be underestimated.

This clone appeared a single time. Its antigen is as yet unknown. Assay: immunoSEQ multiplex PCR; the TCRdb copy retains only in-frame clones and omits some. The sample lists 150,000 to 200,000 clones; around 86% were seen once. The CDR3 length is 14 residues. From germline, CDR1 is LNHDA and CDR2 SQIVND (reference sequence). The V and J ends lost 9 bases and 2 bases respectively, with 17 bases between them. The sequencing here drew on peripheral blood, taken on day 0 of MenACWY control vaccination. J is TRBJ2-7 and V is TRBV19, with D perhaps TRBD1 (6 bases). This receptor was identified in an adult in good health. The CDR3, as DNA: TGTGCCAGCAGGCCGACAGGAGGTCCCTACGAGCAGTACTTC. Its translation: CASRPTGGPYEQYF. Looking up the rest from reference TRBV19 and TRBJ2-7 gives the full variable domain: DGGITQSPKYLFRKEGQNVTLSCEQNLNHDAMYWYRQDPGQGLRLIYYSQIVNDFQKGDIAEGYSVSREKKESFPLTVTSAQKNPTAFYLCASRPTGGPYEQYFGPGTRLTVT.